This T cell receptor (beta chain) was obtained from a study of early T cells in non-severe SARS-CoV-2 infection. Study-wide context: Chains were not paired, and sequencing was done on bulk RNA from unsorted whole blood. Findings and caveats of the study: Matching against VDJdb likely underestimated virus-specific expansions, favoring anti-spike CD8.

Germline V gene sequence: CDR1 SGHRS, CDR2 YFSETQ. V was clipped by 4 bases and J by 6 bases; unmatched bases: 8. The CDR3 is 14 residues long. To note about this clonotype: What it binds is unknown.

Individual cDNA molecules each received unique molecular identifiers attached to them. Using its own MiXCR run on the 5' RACE reads, TCRdb lists one record per CDR3 protein. The repertoire holds about 76,000 distinct CDR3 sequences, with roughly 16% as singletons. The receptor comes from an adult who was a healthcare worker with PCR-confirmed SARS-CoV-2 infection or an uninfected control (not recorded which). The chain is built from TRBV5-1 and TRBJ2-3; TRBD2 agrees at 7 bases. The source material was whole blood. This CDR3 is CASSPGTGGDTQYF. Here the CDR3 DNA reads TGCGCCAGCAGCCCCGGCACCGGGGGGGATACGCAGTATTTT.